What follows describes a single TCR beta chain. Antigen: not known. The PCR ran on 60 Vbeta and 13 Jbeta primers. Clones were sequenced by immunoSEQ multiplex PCR, and TCRdb holds only the in-frame ones, with some missing. The sample has 150,000 to 200,000 clones, around 80% seen once; the top ten hold 0.9% to 1.1%. This sample is drawn from a study of cytomegalovirus exposure and HLA in healthy donors. Whole-study results and caveats: Per a prior analysis, the majority of TCR beta V segments were productive roughly 87% or roughly 30% of the time. The authors enumerated 150 to 200 TCR beta chains as linked to cytomegalovirus. Researchers reported from a later analysis that most CMV-associated TCR beta chains appeared HLA-restricted.

This CDR3 has 13 amino acids. From germline, CDR1 is MNHEY and CDR2 SMNVEV (reference sequence). Trimming removed 3 bases from V and 3 bases from J, with 8 bases in between. Material: PBMCs. The sequence was collected from a woman aged 40 to 50 in good health and CMV-seronegative. The V gene is TRBV27, the J gene TRBJ1-2; no firm D call. The CDR3 loop reads CASSLQADYGYTF. The CDR3 coding sequence is TGTGCCAGCAGTTTGCAGGCCGACTATGGCTACACCTTC.